Shown below are 30 T cell receptor beta chains from a single sample sequenced in a study of T cells after yellow fever vaccination (dated by TCRdb to between 2018 and 2021). The treatment or condition label, as the study defines it: live attenuated yellow fever vaccine strain. Library preparation employed 5' RACE. The data were produced on an Illumina NovaSeq 6000. The public reads were reanalyzed by TCRdb: fastp trimming at Q25, MiXCR alignment, in-frame beta chains only. Here each entry gathers all rows of one CDR3 protein and keeps the most common genes and DNA. The sample table records hundreds of thousands of distinct CDR3 sequences; around an eighth of these occur just once. 2.5% to 4% of the sample rests with the top ten. The sequencing used CD4+ T cells sorted from PBMCs, collected 15 days after the yellow fever booster vaccination. Every receptor here comes from a man aged 18 to 35 who received the YFV17D yellow fever vaccine.

This chain connects TRBV12-3 or TRBV12-4 to TRBJ1-2; D is ambiguous. V was trimmed by 1 base and J by 5 bases, leaving 14 bases between them. This CDR3 region has 15 residues. The CDR3 region has the DNA TGTGCCAGCAGTTTAGTTTACAGTTTCGGGTATGGCTACACCTTC. Its protein product is CASSLVYSFGYGYTF.

The chain recombines TRBV12-3 or TRBV12-4 with TRBJ2-5, with 7 nucleotides matching TRBD1. The trim removed 6 bases at V and 6 bases at J, leaving 7 bases unmatched. The CDR3 covers 13 residues. The DNA for the CDR3 is TGTGCCAGCAGCCGGGGACAGAGGAAGACCCAGTACTTC. As protein: CASSRGQRKTQYF.

In this sample, this clonotype turned up many times. This chain's CDR3 is CASSPGQGGEQYF. CDR3 DNA: TGTGCCAGCTCACCGGGACAGGGCGGCGAGCAGTACTTC. This chain uses TRBV18 with TRBJ2-7; TRBD1 agrees at 9 bases. Germline assignment: CDR1 KGHSH and CDR2 LQKENI. The CDR3 spans 13 residues. Unmatched junction bases numbered 3, after V lost 3 bases and J lost 6 bases.

This clonotype has just a few counts. The chain couples TRBV7-2 to TRBJ2-5; TRBD1 matches 8 bases. The V and J ends lost 5 bases and 3 bases, in that order; junction bases with no gene match: 8. The CDR3 spans 15 residues. Germline CDR1 SGHTA, CDR2 FQGNSA. The CDR3 is CASSGRQGRKETQYF. The CDR3 region has the DNA TGTGCCAGCAGCGGACGACAGGGGCGAAAAGAGACCCAGTACTTC.

This chain joins TRBV15 and TRBJ1-5; D gene uncertain. The germline V gene encodes CDR1 LNHNV and CDR2 YYDKDF (reference sequence). Trimming took off 6 bases at V and 7 bases at J, with 10 bases between the two ends. CDR3 length: 12 amino acids. The CDR3 protein is CATSSPPQPQHF. The CDR3 bases are TGTGCCACCAGTAGCCCCCCCCAGCCCCAGCATTTT.

The chain uses TRBV10-3 and TRBJ2-3; 13 bases align to TRBD2. V shed 3 bases and J 6 bases; nucleotides not matched to a gene: 3. Germline values: CDR1 ENHRY, CDR2 SYGVKD. The CDR3 spans 15 residues. The CDR3 DNA reads as TGTGCCATCAGTGACCCGACTAGCGGGGGGGATACGCAGTATTTT. Translated: CAISDPTSGGDTQYF.

This clonotype came up a few times. The chain combines TRBV18 with TRBJ2-5; 7 nucleotides line up with TRBD1. The CDR3 covers 13 residues. Germline assignment: CDR1 KGHSH and CDR2 LQKENI. Trimming cost V 4 bases and J 5 bases; bases outside gene matches: 4. The CDR3 protein is CASSRFRGETQYF. The CDR3 coding sequence is TGTGCCAGCTCACGCTTCAGGGGGGAGACCCAGTACTTC.

This clonotype was counted a few times. This chain uses TRBV2 with TRBJ1-1, with D possibly matching TRBD1 (5 bases). CDR1 and CDR2 (germline): SNHLY, FYNNEI. The length of the CDR3 is 14 residues. The germline V and J ends were trimmed by 5 bases and 0 bases, with 10 bases remaining between them. The CDR3 bases are TGTGCCAGCAGTATTACAGGTTTGAACACTGAAGCTTTCTTT. Protein: CASSITGLNTEAFF.

Only a few counts were recorded for this clonotype. This chain links TRBV27 with TRBJ2-7; D uncertain. The CDR3 sequence is 13 residues long. From germline, CDR1 is MNHEY and CDR2 SMNVEV (reference sequence). The V and J ends lost 4 bases and 4 bases respectively, with 11 bases between them. The CDR3 nucleotides are TGTGCCAGCAGTTCTGCCGGCAAATACGAGCAGTACGTC. This sequence encodes CASSSAGKYEQYV.

This clonotype has only a few counts. CDR3 DNA: TGCGCCAGCAGCAAACGGGGAGTCGCTGAAGCTTTCTTT. It codes for CASSKRGVAEAFF. This chain joins TRBV5-1 and TRBJ1-1; D gene uncertain. Trimming took 4 bases from V and 6 from J, leaving 13 bases between them. CDR3 length: 13 residues. Germline assignment: CDR1 SGHRS and CDR2 YFSETQ.

A few counts support this clonotype. This chain connects TRBV7-2 to TRBJ1-2; D is unclear. The CDR3 is 14 residues long. V was trimmed by 3 bases and J by 4 bases, leaving 12 bases between them. Looked up from germline, CDR1 is SGHTA and CDR2 is FQGNSA. The CDR3 reads CASSFGTRPYGYTF. The CDR3 nucleotides are TGTGCCAGCAGCTTCGGTACCCGCCCCTATGGCTACACCTTC.

CDR3 region: CASMPGGPTGELFF. CDR3 DNA: TGTGCCAGCATGCCGGGGGGGCCCACCGGGGAGCTGTTTTTT. The rearrangement links TRBV9 to TRBJ2-2; 8 bases agree with TRBD2. CDR3 length equals 14 residues. Germline V gene lookup returns CDR1 SGDLS and CDR2 YYNGEE. V lost 6 bases to trimming and J lost 4 bases; unmatched junction nucleotides: 5.

V usage is TRBV4-1 and J usage is TRBJ2-7; 10 bases are a match to TRBD1. Germline V gene lookup returns CDR1 MGHRA and CDR2 YSYEKL. The V and J ends lost 4 bases and 8 bases, in that order; junction bases with no gene match: 8. The CDR3 contains 14 residues. CDR3 DNA: TGCGCCAGCAGCCCAGGGACAGGGGCCACGCAGCAGTACTTC. Amino acid sequence: CASSPGTGATQQYF.

The J gene is TRBJ2-3, the V gene TRBV15; perhaps D is TRBD1 or TRBD2 (6 bases each). V was cut by 1 base and J by 6 bases, with 14 bases left in between. Per the germline V gene, CDR1 is LNHNV and CDR2 is YYDKDF (reference sequence). There are 15 residues in the CDR3. Here the CDR3 reads CATSRVWGAGDTQYF. Here the CDR3 DNA reads TGTGCCACCAGCAGAGTGTGGGGGGCAGGGGATACGCAGTATTTT. Based on the CDR3 plus reference TRBV15 and TRBJ2-3, the full variable domain is DAMVIQNPRYQVTQFGKPVTLSCSQTLNHNVMYWYQQKSSQAPKLLFHYYDKDFNNEADTPDNFQSRRPNTSFCFLDIRSPGLGDTAMYLCATSRVWGAGDTQYFGPGTRLTVL.

The chain carries TRBV4-3 and TRBJ1-4; a weak D match, TRBD1 (5 bases). CDR3 size: 15 residues. The germline gives CDR1 LGHNA, CDR2 YSLEER. Between the trimmed V and J ends, which lost 4 bases and 13 bases, there was a span of 22 bases. Here the CDR3 reads CASSPLTVPRTGLFF. In nucleotides, the CDR3 is TGCGCCAGCAGCCCGTTGACAGTTCCCAGGACCGGACTGTTTTTT.

This clonotype was seen a few times. The chain carries TRBV5-1 and TRBJ2-3; D may be TRBD1 (6 bases). The CDR3 is 14 residues long. Trimming cost V 4 bases and J 6 bases, with 15 bases left between them. The germline V gene encodes CDR1 SGHRS and CDR2 YFSETQ. CDR3 DNA sequence: TGCGCCAGCAGCCTGTGGGGGCCAGGGGATACGCAGTATTTT. This sequence encodes CASSLWGPGDTQYF.

This clonotype was counted a few times. The chain links TRBV6-5 to TRBJ1-4; a weak D match, TRBD1 (6 bases). Trimming took 7 bases from V and 0 from J, leaving 21 bases between them. Germline-derived CDR1 and CDR2 are MNHEY and SVGAGI. The CDR3 runs 18 residues. The CDR3 region is CASTLTALGASTNEKLFF. In DNA, the CDR3 is TGTGCCAGCACCCTGACCGCCTTGGGGGCATCAACTAATGAAAAACTGTTTTTT.

The CDR3, as DNA: TGTGCCAGCAGACCGGGACAGGGAGTCGAAAAACTGTTTTTT. This encodes CASRPGQGVEKLFF. This sequence joins TRBV6-5 and TRBJ1-4; 9 bases match TRBD1. This CDR3 comprises 14 residues. Germline-derived CDR1 and CDR2 are MNHEY and SVGAGI. The trim removed 6 bases at V and 8 bases at J, leaving 7 bases unmatched.

This chain links TRBV6-5 with TRBJ1-3; TRBD1 might be the D (5 bases). The CDR3 runs 14 residues. V gave up 3 bases and J gave up 6 bases, with 12 bases separating them. Germline V CDR1 and CDR2: MNHEY, SVGAGI. CDR3 in DNA: TGTGCCAGCAGTTATGAGGGGAGGTCAAACACCATATATTTT. This translates into CASSYEGRSNTIYF.

The rearrangement links TRBV4-1 to TRBJ1-2; no definite D call. Germline V gene data show CDR1 as MGHRA and CDR2 as YSYEKL. Deletions cut 1 base from V and 9 bases from J, with 12 bases between. The CDR3 covers 13 residues. The CDR3 sequence: CASSQVGSGSYTF. CDR3 DNA: TGCGCCAGCAGCCAAGTGGGGTCCGGAAGCTACACCTTC.

A few counts support this clonotype. The rearrangement joins TRBV10-3 to TRBJ2-7; D possibly uses TRBD1 or TRBD2 (5 bases each). CDR1 ENHRY and CDR2 SYGVKD come from the germline V gene. The CDR3 sequence is 14 residues long. V gave up 3 bases and J gave up 5 bases, with 14 bases separating them. The CDR3 nucleotides are TGTGCCATCAGTGAATCCGGGGCAGGGAACGAGCAGTACTTC. This gives the protein CAISESGAGNEQYF.

The sample holds a few counts of this clonotype. The genes are TRBV20-1 and TRBJ1-1; D unresolved. The CDR3 has 15 amino acids. V lost 0 bases, J lost 1 base, and 12 bases lay in between. Germline values: CDR1 DFQATT, CDR2 SNEGSKA (reference sequence). CDR3 in amino acids: CSARDLNLENTEAFF. The DNA for the CDR3 is TGCAGTGCTAGAGATTTGAACTTGGAGAACACTGAAGCTTTCTTT.

This clonotype was seen ten or more times. The V gene is TRBV20-1, the J gene TRBJ1-5; TRBD1 aligns across 7 bases. This CDR3 is built from 15 residues. Germline V gene sequence: CDR1 DFQATT, CDR2 SNEGSKA (reference sequence). V was pared by 3 bases and J by 4 bases, with 9 bases of the junction left unmatched. In DNA form, the CDR3 reads TGCAGTGCTAGTTCGGCGACAGGGTGGAATCAGCCCCAGCATTTT. This encodes CSASSATGWNQPQHF.

This clonotype showed up many times. The rearrangement uses TRBV4-1 and TRBJ2-7, with TRBD2 as a possible D gene (6 bases). CDR1 is MGHRA, CDR2 YSYEKL, per germline. The CDR3 is 15 amino acids. Deletions cut 5 bases from V and 4 bases from J, with 18 bases between. The CDR3 spells CASSARIPGGYEQYF. In DNA form, the CDR3 reads TGCGCCAGCAGCGCCCGAATTCCCGGAGGGTACGAGCAGTACTTC.

The chain carries TRBV27 and TRBJ2-1, with 13 bases lining up with TRBD2. There are 15 residues in the CDR3. V lost 5 bases to trimming and J lost 8 bases; unmatched junction nucleotides: 6. Germline CDR1 is MNHEY and CDR2 is SMNVEV (reference sequence). This CDR3 is CASSRLAGGKDEQFF. The CDR3 coding sequence is TGTGCCAGCAGTCGACTAGCGGGGGGTAAAGATGAGCAGTTCTTC.

This chain connects TRBV7-7 to TRBJ2-1; 9 positions match TRBD2. The ends lost 1 base at V and 16 bases at J; junction bases unmatched: 14. CDR3 length: 15 amino acids. CDR1 SSHAT and CDR2 FNYEAQ come from the germline V gene (reference sequence). The CDR3 DNA reads TGTGCCAGCAGCTTAGGGGCGGGGGGGCCCAATGAGAATTTCTTC. It yields the protein CASSLGAGGPNENFF.

This clonotype was seen a few times. The chain joins TRBV6-5 to TRBJ2-7; D might be TRBD1 (5 bases). Germline lookup yields CDR1 MNHEY and CDR2 SVGAGI. The germline V and J ends were trimmed by 5 bases and 6 bases, with 11 bases remaining between them. CDR3 length equals 12 residues. Written as DNA, the CDR3 is TGTGCCAGCAGTACCCTCCAGGGCGAGCAGTACTTC. Translated, it gives CASSTLQGEQYF.

This clonotype was detected a few times. The chain joins TRBV6-2 or TRBV6-3 to TRBJ1-5; 7 bases are a match to TRBD1. The CDR3 is 15 residues long. CDR1 and CDR2 (germline): MNHEY, SVGEGT. V shed 1 base, J shed 6 bases, and the junction held 6 bases outside the gene matches. The CDR3 DNA reads TGTGCCAGCAGTTACTTCGACAGGGCCGTTCAGCCCCAGCATTTT. Translating it yields CASSYFDRAVQPQHF.

The chain combines TRBV20-1 with TRBJ2-5; D remains ambiguous. Germline CDR1 and CDR2: DFQATT and SNEGSKA (reference sequence). This CDR3 has 13 amino acids. V was pared by 2 bases and J by 5 bases, with 12 bases between. As DNA, the CDR3 is TGCAGTGCTAGAATGGTGGTTGGGGAGACCCAGTACTTC. It encodes CSARMVVGETQYF.

This clonotype was found a few times. The chain recombines TRBV7-2 with TRBJ2-7; the D is unclear. The CDR3 spans 12 residues. Trimming cost V 5 bases and J 5 bases, with 10 bases left between them. Germline V gene lookup returns CDR1 SGHTA and CDR2 FQGNSA. The DNA for the CDR3 is TGTGCCAGCAGCCCGGGTGGCCACGAGCAGTACTTC. Translation gives CASSPGGHEQYF. The variable domain in full, completed from reference TRBV7-2 and TRBJ2-7, reads GAGVSQSPSNKVTEKGKDVELRCDPISGHTALYWYRQSLGQGLEFLIYFQGNSAPDKSGLPSDRFSAERTGGSVSTLTIQRTQQEDSAVYLCASSPGGHEQYFGPGTRLTVT.